These 21 T cell receptor beta chains originate from one sample sequenced in a study of liver allograft versus peripheral blood T cells. At the level of the study: Transplanted livers and recipients' peripheral blood had their T cell receptor repertoires compared.

TCRdb re-called the reads through MiXCR, storing one row per CDR3 protein. The data show 5,500 to 6,000 distinct CDR3 sequences, 14% seen once. The receptors were gathered from a human patient who had a liver transplant. Some of the T cells may derive from the graft donor.

By frequency in the sample, this clonotype is medium-sized. The chain uses TRBV7-2 and TRBJ1-2, with D maybe TRBD1 (6 bases). CDR1 and CDR2 from the germline V gene are SGHTA and FQGNSA. The CDR3 runs 14 residues. The V and J ends lost 5 bases and 0 bases respectively, with 10 bases between them. In nucleotides, the CDR3 is TGTGCCAGCAGCCAGGGACAACCTAACTATGGCTACACCTTC. As protein: CASSQGQPNYGYTF.

The chain recombines TRBV12-3 or TRBV12-4 with TRBJ2-1; 7 nucleotides match TRBD1. V lost 5 bases to trimming and J lost 2 bases; unmatched junction nucleotides: 3. This CDR3 region has 14 residues. The CDR3 sequence is CASSGDRAYNEQFF. CDR3 DNA sequence: TGTGCCAGCAGTGGGGACAGAGCCTACAATGAGCAGTTCTTC.

This clonotype has ten or more counts. The chain is built from TRBV27 and TRBJ2-6; D gene unclear. This CDR3 spans 19 amino acids. Germline values: CDR1 MNHEY, CDR2 SMNVEV (reference sequence). V lost 1 base and J 0 bases, leaving 16 bases between the germline ends. The chain's CDR3 is CASSLWSSKRYSGANVLTF. CDR3 nucleotide sequence: TGTGCCAGCAGTTTATGGAGCTCGAAGAGATACTCTGGGGCCAACGTCCTGACTTTC. Together with reference TRBV27 and TRBJ2-6, the CDR3 gives the full variable domain: EAQVTQNPRYLITVTGKKLTVTCSQNMNHEYMSWYRQDPGLGLRQIYYSMNVEVTDKGDVPEGYKVSRKEKRNFPLILESPSPNQTSLYFCASSLWSSKRYSGANVLTFGAGSRLTVL.

In its sample, this clonotype is medium-sized (0.01 to 0.1%). The chain recombines TRBV6-2 or TRBV6-3 with TRBJ2-7; weak D call: TRBD1 (6 bases). This CDR3 has 13 amino acids. The ends were cut back, 8 bases at V and 3 bases at J, with 14 bases in the middle. Germline V gene lookup returns CDR1 MNHEY and CDR2 SVGEGT. The CDR3 spells CASQRTGNYEQYF. The CDR3 nucleotides read TGTGCCAGCCAAAGAACAGGGAACTACGAGCAGTACTTC.

This clonotype appeared a few times. The chain joins TRBV28 to TRBJ2-7; TRBD1 agrees at 8 bases. The V gene's germline CDR1 is MDHEN and CDR2 SYDVKM. J gave up 2 bases and V 7 bases, and 10 bases lay outside the gene matches. The CDR3 spans 15 residues. CDR3 bases: TGTGCCAGCACCTCAAGCAGGGGGCGCACCTACGAGCAGTACTTC. This codes for CASTSSRGRTYEQYF.

This clonotype is medium-sized (0.01 to 0.1%) by share. The rearrangement links TRBV19 to TRBJ1-5; maybe TRBD1 (5 bases). Per germline, CDR1 LNHDA and CDR2 SQIVND (reference sequence). This CDR3 comprises 14 residues. V was pared by 7 bases and J by 4 bases, with 14 bases between. The CDR3, as DNA: TGTGCCAGTACCTCCCACGGGGGGAATCAGCCCCAGCATTTT. Protein sequence: CASTSHGGNQPQHF.

This clonotype was seen a few times. The rearrangement joins TRBV7-9 to TRBJ2-1, with D possibly being TRBD1 or TRBD2 (5 bases each). The germline V and J ends were trimmed by 4 bases and 2 bases, with 15 bases remaining between them. Germline V gene data show CDR1 as SEHNR and CDR2 as FQNEAQ (reference sequence). CDR3 size: 16 residues. This CDR3 is CASSSPGDDAYNEQFF. CDR3 sequence (DNA): TGTGCCAGCAGCTCCCCTGGGGACGACGCCTACAATGAGCAGTTCTTC.

This clonotype is large by share. The chain combines TRBV18 with TRBJ1-4; D unresolved. The V end was cut by 6 bases, the J end by 8 bases, with 13 bases between. Looked up from germline, CDR1 is KGHSH and CDR2 is LQKENI. The CDR3 runs to 13 residues. As DNA, the CDR3 is TGTGCCAGCTCGTCGGAGCGCGGAGAAAAACTGTTTTTT. Its translation is CASSSERGEKLFF.

Sample share makes this clonotype medium-sized. The chain links TRBV5-4 to TRBJ1-5; perhaps TRBD1 as D (6 bases). Germline lookup yields CDR1 SGHNT and CDR2 YYREEE (reference sequence). Trimming left V 4 bases short and J 7 bases short, with 15 bases between. This CDR3 is built from 14 residues. The CDR3 spells CASSLQGLGQPQHF. The CDR3 DNA sequence: TGTGCCAGCAGCCTGCAGGGGCTAGGGCAGCCCCAGCATTTT.

This clonotype counts as large (0.1 to 1%). V and J are TRBV18 and TRBJ1-1; D is unclear. Germline-derived CDR1 and CDR2 are KGHSH and LQKENI. V was cut by 3 bases and J by 1 base, with 6 bases left in between. This CDR3 comprises 13 residues. CDR3 loop: CASSPAANTEAFF. CDR3 bases: TGTGCCAGCTCACCGGCAGCGAACACTGAAGCTTTCTTT. The full variable domain, with the rest looked up from reference TRBV18 and TRBJ1-1, is NAGVMQNPRHLVRRRGQEARLRCSPMKGHSHVYWYRQLPEEGLKFMVYLQKENIIDESGMPKERFSAEFPKEGPSILRIQQVVRGDSAAYFCASSPAANTEAFFGQGTRLTVV.

This clonotype has just a few counts. The chain has TRBV28 and TRBJ2-7; TRBD1 agrees at 9 bases. The germline CDR1 and CDR2 sequences are MDHEN and SYDVKM. The CDR3 length is 14 residues. Trimming cost V 7 bases and J 7 bases; bases outside gene matches: 11. The CDR3 here is CASTSGQGSEEQYF. The DNA for the CDR3 is TGTGCCAGCACCTCGGGACAGGGCTCCGAAGAGCAGTACTTC.

The chain recombines TRBV2 with TRBJ2-2; D remains unclear. The CDR3 consists of 13 residues. Trimming took 1 base from V and 3 from J, leaving 3 bases between them. Germline lookup yields CDR1 SNHLY and CDR2 FYNNEI. In DNA, the CDR3 is TGTGCCAGCAGTGAAGTAGACACCGGGGAGCTGTTTTTT. Translated, it gives CASSEVDTGELFF. Based on the CDR3 plus reference TRBV2 and TRBJ2-2, the full variable domain is EPEVTQTPSHQVTQMGQEVILRCVPISNHLYFYWYRQILGQKVEFLVSFYNNEISEKSEIFDDQFSVERPDGSNFTLKIRSTKLEDSAMYFCASSEVDTGELFFGEGSRLTVL.

Within the sample, this clonotype is medium-sized. This chain links TRBV6-5 with TRBJ1-1; D ambiguous. The CDR3 covers 13 residues. Germline assignment: CDR1 MNHEY and CDR2 SVGAGI. Trimming took off 7 bases at V and 1 base at J, with 10 bases between the two ends. CDR3 residues: CASIGLANTEAFF. CDR3 DNA: TGTGCCAGCATCGGACTGGCGAACACTGAAGCTTTCTTT.

This clonotype is medium-sized by share. The rearrangement links TRBV18 to TRBJ2-1; 14 bases are shared with TRBD2. Germline V lookup: CDR1 KGHSH, CDR2 LQKENI. The CDR3 is 16 residues long. V dropped 0 bases and J dropped 7; count of bases not matched to a gene: 2. In DNA, the CDR3 is TGTGCCAGCTCACCACCTGGGACTAGCGGGGGAAATGAGCAGTTCTTC. As protein: CASSPPGTSGGNEQFF.

By its share, this clonotype is medium-sized (0.01 to 0.1%). The rearrangement links TRBV12-3 or TRBV12-4 to TRBJ1-2; D unresolved. Trimming shortened V by 1 base and J by 6 bases, and 21 bases separated the two germline ends. CDR3 length: 17 residues. The CDR3 loop reads CASSLESHFLETHGYTF. The CDR3 DNA follows: TGTGCCAGCAGTTTAGAAAGTCACTTTCTTGAGACCCATGGCTACACCTTC.

V usage is TRBV7-2 and J usage is TRBJ2-3; the D call may be TRBD1 or TRBD2 (5 bases each). Trimming removed 6 bases at V and 6 bases at J, with 13 bases between. The CDR3 is 13 residues long. The germline V gene encodes CDR1 SGHTA and CDR2 FQGNSA. CDR3 DNA: TGTGCCAGCAGAGCCGGGACCGCCGATACGCAGTATTTT. Translation: CASRAGTADTQYF.

By sample fraction, this clonotype is medium-sized (0.01 to 0.1%). The chain has TRBV6-2 or TRBV6-3 and TRBJ1-1; 8 bases line up with TRBD1. Per germline, CDR1 MNHEY and CDR2 SVGEGT. V shed 0 bases and J 6 bases; nucleotides not matched to a gene: 6. The CDR3 length is 15 residues. The CDR3 nucleotides are TGTGCCAGCAGTTACTCGGGACAGGCTAATCCTGAAGCTTTCTTT. Translated: CASSYSGQANPEAFF.

By share, this clonotype counts as medium-sized. This chain links TRBV5-4 with TRBJ1-1; TRBD1 matches at 11 bases. Trimming took 0 bases from V and 4 from J; bases not matched to a gene: 2. CDR3 length equals 15 residues. CDR1 and CDR2 from the germline V gene are SGHNT and YYREEE (reference sequence). CDR3 amino acids: CASSLVGTGGTEAFF. The CDR3 region has the DNA TGTGCCAGCAGCTTGGTGGGGACAGGGGGCACTGAAGCTTTCTTT.

Concerning this clonotype itself: This likely reflects a read error, since a far larger clone is one base away. The rearrangement joins TRBV6-2 or TRBV6-3 to TRBJ1-2; TRBD1 matches 8 bases. CDR3 length: 13 amino acids. The germline V gene has CDR1 MNHEY and CDR2 SVGEGT. Trimming at V came to 8 bases and at J to 10 bases, leaving 12 bases not matched to a gene. CDR3 protein: CASCEPDRGDYTF. The CDR3 bases are TGTGCCAGCTGCGAACCCGACAGGGGAGACTACACCTTC.

This rearrangement joins TRBV2 to TRBJ1-4; D unclear. There are 12 residues in the CDR3. V was cut by 6 bases and J by 8 bases, with 10 bases left in between. CDR1 and CDR2 (germline): SNHLY, FYNNEI. As DNA, the CDR3 is TGTGCCAGCAGGGCCAGAGACGAAAAACTGTTTTTT. It codes for CASRARDEKLFF.

This chain joins TRBV4-2 and TRBJ1-3, with a weak D call TRBD1 (5 bases). Per germline, CDR1 LGHNA and CDR2 YNFKEQ. The CDR3 runs to 15 residues. V dropped 5 bases and J dropped 1 base, with 12 bases sitting between them. CDR3 protein: CASSSSGGSGNTIYF. As DNA, the CDR3 is TGTGCCAGCAGCTCAAGTGGGGGTTCTGGAAACACCATATATTTT.